The 7 T cell receptor beta chains in this list originate from one sample, sequenced in a study of regulatory T cells in long-lasting Graves disease. CDR3-region Arm-PCR and iRepertoire HTBI primers produced the TCR beta libraries. TCRdb ran MiXCR on the multiplex PCR reads and lists one entry per CDR3 protein. The profile shows 520,000 or so distinct CDR3 sequences, about 12% of them singletons. Time point of the sample: newly diagnosed GD, antithyroid drugs for less than 3 months. Extracted PBMC RNA gave rise to the TCR library. These sequences were also reported in another study, on T cells in Graves' hyperthyroidism and ophthalmopathy.

Material: peripheral blood mononuclear cells (PBMCs), obtained at new diagnosis, from a patient treated with antithyroid drugs. These receptors all stem from a young woman with Graves disease.

This clonotype has a count of ten or more. CDR3 in amino acids: CASRLQNNYGYTF. As DNA, the CDR3 is TGTGCCAGCAGGTTACAGAATAACTATGGCTACACCTTC. The chain joins TRBV6-1 to TRBJ1-2, with D unresolved. V lost 6 bases to trimming and J lost 1 base, with 9 bases between them. The germline V gene has CDR1 MNHNS and CDR2 SASEGT. The CDR3 has 13 residues.

This sequence joins TRBV7-3 and TRBJ2-5; the match to TRBD2 covers 7 bases. The J call may not be correct, given that the DNA end is closer to TRBJ2-1. Germline-derived CDR1 and CDR2 are SGHTA and FQGTGA. This CDR3 comprises 14 residues. The CDR3 DNA sequence: TGTGCCAGCAGCTTAGCGACTAGCATGAATGAGCAGTTCTTC. Translating it yields CASSLATSMNEQFF.

This clonotype has just a few counts. A much larger clone differs from this one at a single base, so this may be a read error. The genes are TRBV25-1 and TRBJ2-3; possible D gene TRBD1, 5 bases. Trimming left V 3 bases short and J 0 bases short, with 7 bases between. This CDR3 spans 14 amino acids. Germline V gene lookup returns CDR1 MGHDK and CDR2 SYGVNS. CDR3 DNA: TGTGCCAGCAGTGACAGGGCTAGCACAGATACGCAGTATTTT. As protein: CASSDRASTDTQYF.

This clonotype was seen many times. The chain has TRBV7-2 and TRBJ2-3, with 12 bases aligning to TRBD2. The CDR3 runs to 16 residues. From germline, CDR1 is SGHTA and CDR2 FQGNSA. Trimming took 1 base from V and 1 from J; bases not matched to a gene: 0. CDR3 protein: CASSLGTSGGTDTQYF. As DNA, the CDR3 is TGTGCCAGCAGCTTAGGGACTAGCGGGGGCACAGATACGCAGTATTTT.

This clonotype has at least ten counts. The chain carries TRBV2 and TRBJ2-3; 7 positions match TRBD2. The CDR3 contains 14 residues. Germline V CDR1 and CDR2: SNHLY, FYNNEI. V dropped 7 bases and J dropped 2; count of bases not matched to a gene: 6. The CDR3 protein is CASKRDYTTDTQYF. CDR3 DNA sequence: TGTGCCAGCAAACGGGACTATACCACAGATACGCAGTATTTT.

Many counts were recorded for this clonotype. This chain links TRBV20-1 with TRBJ1-6, with unresolved D. The length of the CDR3 is 18 residues. The V end was cut by 0 bases, the J end by 6 bases, with 21 bases between. Germline V gives CDR1 DFQATT, CDR2 SNEGSKA (reference sequence). CDR3 sequence: CSARDPGRRFRSNSPLHF. CDR3 nucleotides: TGCAGTGCTAGAGATCCAGGTAGAAGGTTTAGGAGTAATTCACCCCTCCACTTT.

About this clonotype itself: The junction does not match germline at one end; this may be a read error. The chain joins TRBV7-2 to TRBJ2-3; D not certain. Germline CDR1 SGHTA, CDR2 FQGNSA. This CDR3 region has 12 residues. The CDR3: CATSLSQDTQYF. The CDR3 nucleotides read TGTGCCACCAGCTTATCACAAGATACGCAGTATTTT.